A single sample is the source of the 8 T cell receptor beta chains below, sequenced in a study of T cells in Graves' hyperthyroidism and ophthalmopathy. From RNA transcripts, TCR beta CDR3 regions were amplified. HTBI primers were used for first-round RT-PCR of the TCR CDR3. TCRdb analysed the multiplex PCR reads with MiXCR anew, one entry per CDR3 protein. The sample lists around 520,000 distinct CDR3 sequences; about 15% were seen once. What was sequenced was blood. The receptors were gathered from a woman in her forties with Graves' hyperthyroidism.

The chain links TRBV18 to TRBJ1-5; D is ambiguous. Germline lookup yields CDR1 KGHSH and CDR2 LQKENI. The V end was cut by 4 bases, the J end by 2 bases, with 21 bases between. The CDR3 runs to 18 residues. The CDR3 here is CASSQRSPTELGNQPQHF. In nucleotides, the CDR3 is TGTGCCAGCTCACAAAGATCCCCTACAGAGTTGGGCAATCAGCCCCAGCATTTT.

Turning to this clonotype: Germline is not matched at one junction end, which may reflect a read error. V usage is TRBV18 and J usage is TRBJ2-1; D ambiguous. The CDR3 totals 12 residues. Germline V lookup: CDR1 KGHSH, CDR2 LQKENI. CDR3 sequence reads: CSSSPLGNEQFF. CDR3 sequence (DNA): TGTTCCAGCTCACCATTGGGGAATGAGCAGTTCTTC.

This chain uses TRBV19 with TRBJ1-5; 9 bases are shared with TRBD1. CDR1 and CDR2 from the germline V gene are LNHDA and SQIVND (reference sequence). V shed 3 bases, J shed 0 bases, and the junction held 9 bases outside the gene matches. This CDR3 is built from 18 residues. The CDR3 nucleotides are TGTGCCAGTAGTATTGGGACAGGGTCTCCCTATAGCAATCAGCCCCAGCATTTT. This codes for CASSIGTGSPYSNQPQHF.

This clonotype occurred many times. J is TRBJ2-3 and V is TRBV27, with TRBD2 identical over 12 bases. The V gene end was trimmed by 5 bases and the J gene end by 2 bases; junction bases not matched to a gene: 8. CDR1 and CDR2 (germline): MNHEY, SMNVEV (reference sequence). This CDR3 comprises 17 residues. The chain's CDR3 is CASSRRTSGITTDTQYF. In DNA, the CDR3 is TGTGCCAGCAGTAGAAGGACTAGCGGGATTACCACAGATACGCAGTATTTT.

Ten or more counts support this clonotype. V usage is TRBV3-1 and J usage is TRBJ2-1; 10 bases match TRBD2. This CDR3 contains 17 residues. V was pared by 0 bases and J by 5 bases, with 7 bases of the junction left unmatched. CDR1 is LGHDT, CDR2 YNNKEL, per germline (reference sequence). Written as DNA, the CDR3 is TGTGCCAGCAGCCAAGACCGACTAGCGGGTCGGAACAATGAGCAGTTCTTC. This codes for CASSQDRLAGRNNEQFF.

The table lists this clonotype with many counts. The chain joins TRBV6-1 to TRBJ2-7; 7 bases are shared with TRBD1. In germline, CDR1 is MNHNS, CDR2 SASEGT. The CDR3 is made up of 16 amino acids. The J segment lost 0 bases and the V segment lost 3 bases, leaving 8 bases of the junction unmatched. Here the CDR3 DNA reads TGTGCCAGCAGTGATTACAGGGGCCCTATCTCCTACGAGCAGTACTTC. Its translation is CASSDYRGPISYEQYF.

Ten or more counts support this clonotype. The rearrangement links TRBV12-3 or TRBV12-4 to TRBJ1-1, with 8 nucleotides matching TRBD1. The CDR3 length is 15 residues. V shed 5 bases, J shed 1 base, and the junction held 6 bases outside the gene matches. The CDR3 spells CASSPFDRGNTEAFF. CDR3 coding DNA: TGTGCCAGCAGTCCTTTCGACAGGGGGAACACTGAAGCTTTCTTT.

The table lists this clonotype with a few counts. The chain links TRBV29-1 to TRBJ2-7, with 9 bases fitting TRBD1. J gave up 6 bases and V 6 bases, and 6 bases lay outside the gene matches. The CDR3 covers 12 residues. Germline CDR1 is SQVTM and CDR2 is ANQGSEA. The DNA for the CDR3 is TGCAGCGTGTCCGGGACAGGGTCCGAGCAGTACTTC. Protein: CSVSGTGSEQYF.